This is a list of T cell receptor beta chains from one sample in a study of cytomegalovirus exposure and HLA in healthy donors. Profiling relied on immunoSEQ multiplex PCR, and the TCRdb table lists in-frame clones only, not all of them. The sample yields about 92,000 clones, about four fifths seen once. The sample was PBMCs. The receptors stem from a woman between 18 and 29 years old in good health and CMV-seropositive. The CDR3 runs from the conserved cysteine through the conserved F or W. A D gene is named only where the DNA matches it firmly. The size entry is marked missing in some rows and otherwise reads once, few, many or a size class.

D gene	clone size	V gene	J gene	CDR3 protein	CDR3 DNA
.	.	TRBV6-5	TRBJ2-5	CASNGADQETQYF	TGTGCCAGCAACGGAGCGGACCAAGAGACCCAGTACTTC
.	.	TRBV6-5	TRBJ2-1	CASGSGTEQFF	TGTGCCAGCGGGTCAGGAACTGAGCAGTTCTTC
.	.	TRBV18	TRBJ2-5	CASSPPHGQETQYF	TGTGCCAGCTCACCACCGCACGGCCAAGAGACCCAGTACTTC
.	.	TRBV18	TRBJ2-1	CASSSSVDNEQFF	TGTGCCAGCTCATCGTCAGTGGACAATGAGCAGTTCTTC
TRBD2	once	TRBV7-2	TRBJ2-7	CASSLDGTRIYEQYF	TGTGCCAGCAGCTTAGACGGGACTAGGATCTACGAGCAGTACTTC
.	.	TRBV5-1	TRBJ2-1	CASSYGSSYNEQFF	TGCGCCAGCAGCTACGGGAGCTCCTACAATGAGCAGTTCTTC
TRBD1	.	TRBV4-1	TRBJ2-7	CASSQETGVTLYEQYF	TGCGCCAGCAGCCAAGAGACAGGGGTGACGCTCTACGAGCAGTACTTC
TRBD1	.	TRBV4-1	TRBJ2-5	CASSHGARDRGLETQYF	TGCGCCAGCAGCCATGGGGCCCGGGACAGGGGTTTAGAGACCCAGTACTTC
.	.	TRBV18	TRBJ2-7	CASSPTGGAYEQYF	TGTGCCAGCTCACCGACCGGAGGGGCCTACGAGCAGTACTTC
.	few	TRBV5-6	TRBJ1-1	CASRSGEEDTEAFF	TGTGCCAGCAGGTCGGGTGAAGAGGACACTGAAGCTTTCTTT
.	.	TRBV27	TRBJ2-1	CASSLGTTGSYNEQFF	TGTGCCAGCAGTTTGGGGACAACTGGATCCTACAATGAGCAGTTCTTC
.	few	TRBV28	TRBJ2-2	CASSLRTAGELFF	TGTGCCAGCAGCCTCAGGACAGCCGGGGAGCTGTTTTTT
TRBD1	.	TRBV7-9	TRBJ2-7	CASSNRDRSSYEQYF	TGTGCCAGCAGCAACCGGGACAGGAGCTCCTACGAGCAGTACTTC
.	.	TRBV27	TRBJ2-7	CASSLRGLDRYYEQYF	TGTGCCAGCAGTTTACGGGGTCTCGATCGCTACTACGAGCAGTACTTC
.	.	TRBV5-4	TRBJ1-2	CASSYGVGRAYSAGYTF	TGTGCCAGCAGTTATGGGGTTGGCAGGGCCTATTCTGCTGGCTACACCTTC
.	.	TRBV2	TRBJ1-3	CASSESTSGSGNTIYF	TGTGCCAGCAGTGAATCTACCTCGGGGTCGGGAAACACCATATATTTT
.	once	TRBV5-1	TRBJ2-2	CASSLAQARMAGELFF	TGCGCCAGCAGCTTGGCCCAGGCTCGCATGGCCGGGGAGCTGTTTTTT
TRBD2	.	TRBV5-6	TRBJ2-4	CASSLRWTGGPGKNIQYF	TGTGCCAGCAGCTTGAGGTGGACGGGAGGGCCGGGCAAAAACATTCAGTACTTC
TRBD1	.	TRBV7-6	TRBJ1-2	CASSFEPGQNYGYTF	TGTGCCAGCAGCTTTGAACCGGGACAGAACTATGGCTACACCTTC
.	.	TRBV7-3	TRBJ2-7	CASSSQGSSYEQYF	TGTGCCAGCAGCTCGCAGGGAAGCTCCTACGAGCAGTACTTC
TRBD2	once	TRBV29-1	TRBJ2-7	CSVFRTEVAGGPHEQYF	TGCAGCGTTTTTCGGACAGAGGTTGCGGGAGGGCCACACGAGCAGTACTTC
TRBD2	.	TRBV7-3	TRBJ2-3	CASSLFAGRGLNTDTQYF	TGTGCCAGCAGCTTATTTGCAGGGAGGGGACTTAACACAGATACGCAGTATTTT
.	.	TRBV28	TRBJ2-1	CASSNLGQSSYNEQFF	TGTGCCAGCAGCAACCTCGGACAGAGCTCCTACAATGAGCAGTTCTTC
.	few	TRBV21-1	TRBJ1-1	CASSKGTGGANTEAFF	TGTGCCAGCAGCAAAGGGACAGGGGGCGCGAACACTGAAGCTTTCTTT
TRBD2	.	TRBV5-4	TRBJ2-7	CASSWGGPGIAGGPYEQYF	TGTGCCAGCAGCTGGGGGGGTCCCGGCATAGCGGGAGGGCCGTACGAGCAGTACTTC
.	.	TRBV27	TRBJ2-3	CASSSGVGESSTDTQYF	TGTGCCAGCAGTTCGGGAGTCGGGGAATCTAGCACAGATACGCAGTATTTT
TRBD1	.	TRBV10-3	TRBJ1-5	CAISRQGADQPQHF	TGTGCCATCAGTAGACAGGGGGCAGATCAGCCCCAGCATTTT
.	.	TRBV6-6	TRBJ1-1	CASGSRYQREWTEAFF	TGTGCCAGCGGATCACGGTACCAGAGGGAGTGGACTGAAGCTTTCTTT
TRBD2	once	TRBV13	TRBJ2-1	CASSYNGGVVDNEQFF	TGTGCCAGCAGCTATAACGGGGGGGTCGTTGACAATGAGCAGTTCTTC
.	.	TRBV30	TRBJ2-1	CAWSIGQAGNEQFF	TGTGCCTGGAGTATTGGGCAGGCAGGAAATGAGCAGTTCTTC
.	.	TRBV5-1	TRBJ2-5	CASSFLPGRGEETQYF	TGCGCCAGCAGCTTCCTTCCCGGGCGCGGGGAAGAGACCCAGTACTTC
TRBD1	.	TRBV7-9	TRBJ2-1	CASSSRDRGHQFF	TGTGCCAGCAGCTCCAGGGACAGGGGGCATCAGTTCTTC
.	.	TRBV7-9	TRBJ2-3	CASSLGVGVDTQYF	TGTGCCAGCAGCTTAGGTGTGGGAGTAGATACGCAGTATTTT
.	.	TRBV6-5	TRBJ2-1	CASSYSRLAYNEQFF	TGTGCCAGCAGTTACTCGAGGCTAGCCTACAATGAGCAGTTCTTC
.	.	TRBV7-7	TRBJ2-5	CASSLNAGQETQYF	TGTGCTAGCAGCTTAAACGCCGGTCAAGAGACCCAGTACTTC
.	.	TRBV19	TRBJ2-1	CASSILSGSYNEQFF	TGTGCCAGTAGTATACTATCGGGATCCTACAATGAGCAGTTCTTC
.	.	TRBV2	TRBJ2-6	CASSEVQVPGANVLTF	TGTGCCAGCAGTGAGGTACAGGTCCCTGGGGCCAACGTCCTGACTTTC
.	.	TRBV29-1	TRBJ2-2	CSAGAENTGELFF	TGCAGCGCTGGGGCAGAAAACACCGGGGAGCTGTTTTTT
TRBD1	.	TRBV27	TRBJ1-5	CASSPRDRDQPQHF	TGTGCCAGCAGCCCCCGGGACAGGGATCAGCCCCAGCATTTT
.	.	TRBV27	TRBJ2-5	CASSSNRDTEETQYF	TGTGCCAGCAGTTCAAACCGGGACACCGAAGAGACCCAGTACTTC
TRBD1	.	TRBV6-5	TRBJ1-1	CASSFRGANTEAFF	TGTGCCAGCAGTTTCAGGGGGGCGAACACTGAAGCTTTCTTT